This T cell receptor beta chain was identified during a study of T cell changes during pregnancy in multiple sclerosis. Here immunoSEQ multiplex PCR was the method, and the copy in TCRdb shows in-frame clones only, minus some. The sample yields tens of thousands of clones, roughly 93% seen once. The V gene's germline CDR1 is SGHRS and CDR2 YFSETQ. CDR3 length: 15 amino acids. Deletions cut 5 bases from V and 0 bases from J, with 12 bases between. This clone was counted once. The J gene is TRBJ1-3, the V gene TRBV5-1, with D possibly matching TRBD1 (6 bases). The receptor was derived from a female donor with multiple sclerosis, enrolled in a pregnancy study. The starting material was peripheral blood, obtained in the third trimester of pregnancy. The DNA for the CDR3 is TGCGCCAGCAGGGGGGCACTTAACTCTGGAAACACCATATATTTT. Translated: CASRGALNSGNTIYF.